Following are 21 T cell receptor beta chains from one sample sequenced in a study of T cell responses to AZD1222 COVID-19 vaccine. Repertoires were generated with immunoSEQ multiplex PCR, while TCRdb's copy carries only in-frame clones and drops some. The sample carries more than 80,000 clones, about nine tenths recorded once. Material: peripheral blood, obtained on day 0 of AZD1222 vaccination. These TCRs come from an adult in good health.

The rearrangement links TRBV28 to TRBJ1-1; a possible D gene is TRBD1 (6 bases). Looked up from germline, CDR1 is MDHEN and CDR2 is SYDVKM. Trimming removed 5 bases from V and 9 bases from J, with 10 bases in between. The CDR3 loop spans 11 amino acids. The CDR3 sequence is CASSVGQQAFF. In DNA form, the CDR3 reads TGTGCCAGCAGTGTCGGACAGCAAGCTTTCTTT.

This chain joins TRBV28 and TRBJ1-1; 8 bases are a match to TRBD1. Unmatched junction bases numbered 7, after V lost 7 bases and J lost 3 bases. CDR3 length: 14 amino acids. Germline CDR1 and CDR2: MDHEN and SYDVKM. The CDR3 reads CASTGGTGHTEAFF. Here the CDR3 DNA reads TGTGCCAGCACCGGAGGGACAGGACACACTGAAGCTTTCTTT.

The V gene is TRBV6-5, the J gene TRBJ1-3; the D is unclear. CDR3 length equals 14 residues. V was pared by 2 bases and J by 0 bases, with 5 bases between. Germline V gives CDR1 MNHEY, CDR2 SVGAGI. CDR3 sequence reads: CASSYEISGNTIYF. The CDR3 coding sequence is TGTGCCAGCAGTTACGAGATCTCTGGAAACACCATATATTTT.

The chain combines TRBV3-1 (or the pseudogene TRBV3-2) with TRBJ2-2, with 13 bases fitting TRBD2. J gave up 7 bases and V 5 bases, and 7 bases lay outside the gene matches. Germline-derived CDR1 and CDR2 are LGHDT and YNNKEL (reference sequence). The CDR3 length is 16 residues. This chain's CDR3 is CASSTSGRAPIGELFF. In DNA form, the CDR3 reads TGTGCCAGCAGCACTAGCGGGAGGGCCCCAATCGGGGAGCTGTTTTTT.

The chain has TRBV11-2 and TRBJ2-5; D call uncertain. The germline V and J ends were trimmed by 3 bases and 5 bases, with 7 bases remaining between them. This CDR3 region has 12 residues. CDR1 and CDR2 (germline): SGHAT, FQNNGV. The CDR3 loop is CASSFRAETQYF. CDR3 bases: TGTGCCAGCAGCTTCCGGGCTGAGACCCAGTACTTC.

The J gene is TRBJ2-7, the V gene TRBV5-1, with 12 nucleotides matching TRBD2. CDR3 length: 15 amino acids. Trimming cost V 5 bases and J 5 bases; bases outside gene matches: 8. CDR1 is SGHRS and CDR2 is YFSETQ in the germline V gene. For the CDR3, the DNA is TGCGCCAGCAGTCTAGCGGGGGGGCCTGTGGACGAGCAGTACTTC. This sequence encodes CASSLAGGPVDEQYF. The whole variable domain, filled in from reference TRBV5-1 and TRBJ2-7, reads KAGVTQTPRYLIKTRGQQVTLSCSPISGHRSVSWYQQTPGQGLQFLFEYFSETQRNKGNFPGRFSGRQFSNSRSEMNVSTLELGDSALYLCASSLAGGPVDEQYFGPGTRLTVT.

The chain couples TRBV11-2 to TRBJ2-7, with D possibly being TRBD1 or TRBD2 (5 bases each). Trimming removed 5 bases from V and 7 bases from J, with 21 bases in between. Germline CDR1 and CDR2: SGHAT and FQNNGV. There are 15 residues in the CDR3. The CDR3 is CASSPGALGRGEQYF. The CDR3 DNA reads as TGTGCCAGCAGCCCTGGGGCCCTGGGACGGGGAGAGCAGTACTTC.

The chain is built from TRBV19 and TRBJ2-1, with 10 nucleotides matching TRBD2. CDR3 size: 13 residues. Germline V gene sequence: CDR1 LNHDA, CDR2 SQIVND (reference sequence). With 6 bases clipped from V and 6 bases from J, the junction kept 2 bases outside the gene matches. This CDR3 reads CASRLAGTNEQFF. CDR3 nucleotide sequence: TGTGCCAGTAGACTAGCGGGAACCAATGAGCAGTTCTTC.

CDR3 nucleotide sequence: TGTGCCAGCAGCTTAGATAGTCAGTACACTGAAGCTTTCTTT. Its protein is CASSLDSQYTEAFF. This chain joins TRBV11-2 and TRBJ1-1, with D unresolved. This CDR3 spans 14 amino acids. CDR1 and CDR2 (germline): SGHAT, FQNNGV. Deletions cut 0 bases from V and 3 bases from J, with 8 bases between.

This clone was found once. The chain recombines TRBV11-3 with TRBJ1-1, with 7 bases identical to TRBD1. Per germline, CDR1 SGHNT and CDR2 YENEEA. This CDR3 is built from 15 residues. V trimming: 6 bases; J trimming: 3 bases; junction bases outside the gene matches: 10. This CDR3 reads CASRIERGRDTEAFF. The CDR3 DNA sequence: TGTGCCAGCAGGATTGAGAGGGGGCGGGACACTGAAGCTTTCTTT.

The chain recombines TRBV29-1 with TRBJ1-1, with 7 bases matching TRBD1. From germline, CDR1 is SQVTM and CDR2 ANQGSEA. CDR3 size: 13 residues. With 1 base clipped from V and 11 bases from J, the junction kept 10 bases outside the gene matches. DNA for the CDR3: TGCAGCGTTGAAGGCTTTCGACAGGGCATGGCTTTCTTT. It specifies CSVEGFRQGMAFF. The whole variable domain, filled in from reference TRBV29-1 and TRBJ1-1, reads SAVISQKPSRDICQRGTSLTIQCQVDSQVTMMFWYRQQPGQSLTLIATANQGSEATYESGFVIDKFPISRPNLTFSTLTVSNMSPEDSSIYLCSVEGFRQGMAFFGQGTRLTVV.

The chain recombines TRBV28 with TRBJ2-5; the match to TRBD1 covers 8 bases. The CDR3 has 14 amino acids. Germline CDR1 is MDHEN and CDR2 is SYDVKM. With V trimmed by 7 bases and J by 6 bases, 10 bases remained unmatched. The CDR3 bases are TGTGCCAGCACCTCGACAGGGGCGGGAAAGACCCAGTACTTC. Its protein is CASTSTGAGKTQYF.

The gene calls are TRBV10-3 and TRBJ1-2; a possible D gene is TRBD1 (6 bases). Germline-derived CDR1 and CDR2 are ENHRY and SYGVKD. V dropped 6 bases and J dropped 6 bases, with 8 bases sitting between them. This CDR3 contains 11 residues. In DNA form, the CDR3 reads TGTGCCATCAGCCCAGGGGATGGCTACACCTTC. This sequence encodes CAISPGDGYTF.

The chain has TRBV19 and TRBJ1-3; D is perhaps TRBD1 (5 bases). Deletions cut 6 bases from V and 6 bases from J, with 18 bases between. The CDR3 spans 15 residues. The germline gives CDR1 LNHDA, CDR2 SQIVND (reference sequence). DNA for the CDR3: TGTGCCAGTAGCCCCCCGGCAGGGAGGGAAAACACCATATATTTT. The encoded protein is CASSPPAGRENTIYF.

This CDR3 is CASSQRPGGGTEAFF. CDR3 coding DNA: TGTGCCAGCAGCCAACGTCCCGGGGGCGGCACTGAAGCTTTCTTT. J is TRBJ1-1 and V is TRBV3-1 (or the pseudogene TRBV3-2), with D possibly matching TRBD1 (6 bases). Germline CDR1 LGHDT, CDR2 YNNKEL (reference sequence). Trimming took 2 bases from V and 4 from J, leaving 14 bases between them. The length of the CDR3 is 15 residues.

The V gene is TRBV3-1 (or the pseudogene TRBV3-2), the J gene TRBJ1-1, with D possibly being TRBD1 (5 bases). Trimming removed 3 bases at V and 5 bases at J, with 19 bases between. CDR1 LGHDT and CDR2 YNNKEL come from the germline V gene (reference sequence). CDR3 length: 16 amino acids. The CDR3 loop reads CASSHPRGGGKTEAFF. CDR3 bases: TGTGCCAGCAGCCACCCTAGGGGCGGGGGTAAGACTGAAGCTTTCTTT.

Only one count was recorded for this clone. The chain joins TRBV10-3 to TRBJ2-3; D perhaps matches TRBD2 (5 bases). The CDR3 totals 14 residues. V lost 8 bases and J 3 bases, leaving 15 bases between the germline ends. Germline V gene sequence: CDR1 ENHRY, CDR2 SYGVKD. The CDR3 bases are TGTGCCATCGGCCTGGATGCGGGTACAGATACGCAGTATTTT. Protein sequence: CAIGLDAGTDTQYF.

J is TRBJ1-4 and V is TRBV6-5; D is unclear. The V gene's germline CDR1 is MNHEY and CDR2 SVGAGI. CDR3 length: 13 residues. V gave up 2 bases and J gave up 4 bases, with 5 bases separating them. CDR3 residues: CASSYGNNEKLFF. In DNA form, the CDR3 reads TGTGCCAGCAGTTACGGGAATAATGAAAAACTGTTTTTT.

The chain employs TRBV28 and TRBJ2-1; 9 bases are a match to TRBD1. The CDR3 contains 14 residues. CDR1 is MDHEN, CDR2 SYDVKM, per germline. Trimming took 5 bases from V and 9 from J; bases not matched to a gene: 8. For the CDR3, the DNA is TGTGCCAGCAGTCTACAGGGGGCGAAAACTGAGCAGTTCTTC. This encodes CASSLQGAKTEQFF.

The rearrangement uses TRBV2 and TRBJ1-6; possibly TRBD1 for D (5 bases). The V end lost 3 bases, the J end lost 5 bases, and 11 bases lay between the germline ends. The CDR3 covers 15 residues. Germline lookup yields CDR1 SNHLY and CDR2 FYNNEI. DNA for the CDR3: TGTGCCAGCAGTGATGGGACCGCGGATAATTCACCCCTCCACTTT. Its protein product is CASSDGTADNSPLHF.

The sample holds one count of this clone. V gene TRBV7-9 combines with J gene TRBJ1-4, with D tentatively TRBD1 (5 bases). Germline CDR1 is SEHNR and CDR2 is FQNEAQ (reference sequence). The CDR3 runs to 16 residues. The ends were cut back, 6 bases at V and 4 bases at J, with 18 bases in the middle. This CDR3 reads CASRDHRGSGNEKLFF. DNA for the CDR3: TGTGCCAGCAGGGACCATCGGGGGAGCGGTAATGAAAAACTGTTTTTT.